This TCR beta chain was obtained from a study of identical twins. Regarding the study as a whole: Zero-insertion findings could be partly confounded by invariant cells (MAIT and iNKT cells).

V was pared by 3 bases and J by 6 bases, with 9 bases between. This CDR3 spans 13 amino acids. This clonotype occurred a few times. What it binds is unknown. MiXCR, applied by TCRdb to the 5' RACE reads, yields one record per CDR3 protein. The sample yields 300,000 to 400,000 distinct CDR3 sequences, about 10% seen once. Specimen: naive T cells sorted from blood. This sequence originates from a woman between 50 and 59 years old in good health. The chain has TRBV12-3 or TRBV12-4 and TRBJ1-3, with D hard to call. As DNA, the CDR3 is TGTGCCAGCAGTTTGGCAGGCCTAAACACCATATATTTT. As protein: CASSLAGLNTIYF.